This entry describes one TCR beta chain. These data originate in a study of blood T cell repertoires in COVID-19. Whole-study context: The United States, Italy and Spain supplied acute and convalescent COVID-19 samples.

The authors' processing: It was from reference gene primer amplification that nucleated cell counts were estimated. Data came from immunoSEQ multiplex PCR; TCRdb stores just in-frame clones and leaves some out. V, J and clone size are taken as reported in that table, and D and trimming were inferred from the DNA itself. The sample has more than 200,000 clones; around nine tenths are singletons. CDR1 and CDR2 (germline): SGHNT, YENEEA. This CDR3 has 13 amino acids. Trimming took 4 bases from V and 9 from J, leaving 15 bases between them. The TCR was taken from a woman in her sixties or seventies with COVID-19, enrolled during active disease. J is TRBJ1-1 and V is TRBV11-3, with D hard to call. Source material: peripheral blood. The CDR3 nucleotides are TGTGCCAGCAGCTCCGATACGAGGGATAAAGCTTTCTTT. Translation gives CASSSDTRDKAFF.